A single T cell receptor (beta chain) is shown here with its context. This entry belongs to a study of blood T cell repertoires in COVID-19. Study in general: The United States, Italy and Spain provided the acute and convalescent COVID-19 samples. PBMCs, B-cell-depleted T cells, or T cells were the source of the cDNA or gDNA that made up the material.

Per the original data handling: Amplification with reference gene primers provided the estimates of nucleated cell counts. Profiled with immunoSEQ multiplex PCR; TCRdb holds only in-frame clones, not every one. V, J and clone size derive from that table, while D and trimming were established from the DNA sequence. Seen here are some 27,000 clones, about nine tenths observed once, and the top ten hold less than 10%. In germline, CDR1 is SGHTA, CDR2 FQGNSA. The CDR3 covers 16 residues. V dropped 4 bases and J dropped 5; count of bases not matched to a gene: 7. The chain combines TRBV7-2 with TRBJ2-2; 10 bases are a match to TRBD2. The source of this sequence is a man between 45 and 60 years old with active COVID-19. Input material: peripheral blood. This CDR3 is CASSSGTSVNTGELFF. The CDR3, as DNA: TGTGCCAGCAGCTCGGGGACTAGCGTGAATACCGGGGAGCTGTTTTTT.